The 3 T cell receptor beta chains below all came from one sample that was sequenced in a study of cytomegalovirus exposure and HLA in healthy donors. Both 60 Vbeta primers and 13 Jbeta primers went into the PCR. Method: immunoSEQ multiplex PCR; TCRdb's copy keeps in-frame clones and lacks some. This sample yields 110,000 to 150,000 clones, of which roughly 82% are seen a single time; about 6.4% belongs to the top ten. The sequencing sample was made of PBMCs. These receptors originate from a man younger than 40 in good health and CMV-seronegative.

In regard to this clone: One end of the junction varies from germline; a read error may be responsible. Other nucleotide sequences from this sample produce the same CDR3. This CDR3 reads CASIIGGSTGGIYGYEQYF. CDR3 DNA: TGTGCCAGCATTATTGGGGGATCAACAGGAGGGATTTACGGGTACGAGCAGTATTTC. The chain combines TRBV2 with TRBJ2-7; possibly TRBD2 for D (6 bases). From germline, CDR1 is SNHLY and CDR2 FYNNEI. The CDR3 has 19 amino acids.

The rearrangement uses TRBV12-2 and TRBJ2-4; TRBD1, the D gene given by the table, was not confirmed from the DNA. TRBV12-2 is labeled a pseudogene. The CDR3 runs 20 residues. The chain's CDR3 is CASRFRPRGQGARGKNIQYF. The CDR3 region has the DNA TGTGCAAGTCGCTTCCGACCCAGGGGACAGGGGGCGCGGGGCAAAAACATTCAGTACTTC.

V and J are TRBV27 and TRBJ2-2, with D perhaps TRBD1 (6 bases). The V end lost 7 bases, the J end lost 1 base, and 10 bases lay between the germline ends. From germline, CDR1 is MNHEY and CDR2 SMNVEV (reference sequence). This CDR3 comprises 14 residues. CDR3 DNA: TGTGCCAGCACCCACAGGGAGAACACCGGGGAGCTGTTTTTT. Its translation is CASTHRENTGELFF.